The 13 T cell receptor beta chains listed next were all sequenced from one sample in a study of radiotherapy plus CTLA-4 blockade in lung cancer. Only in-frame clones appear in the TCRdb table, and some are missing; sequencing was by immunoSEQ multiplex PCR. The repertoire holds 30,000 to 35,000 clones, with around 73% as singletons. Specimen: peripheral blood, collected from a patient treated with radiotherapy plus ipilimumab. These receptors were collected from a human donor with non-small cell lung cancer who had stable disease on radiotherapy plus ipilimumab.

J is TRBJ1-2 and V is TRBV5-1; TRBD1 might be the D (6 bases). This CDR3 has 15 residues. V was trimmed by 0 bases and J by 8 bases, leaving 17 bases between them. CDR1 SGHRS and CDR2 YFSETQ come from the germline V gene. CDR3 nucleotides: TGCGCCAGCAGCTTGGTTCCAGGGGAGAGTAGCGGCTACACCTTC. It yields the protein CASSLVPGESSGYTF.

The CDR3 DNA reads as TGCGCCAGCAGCTTATGGCAGGGTAACGAGCAGTACTTC. Translated, it gives CASSLWQGNEQYF. This chain links TRBV5-1 with TRBJ2-7, with TRBD1 as a possible D gene (5 bases). Germline assignment: CDR1 SGHRS and CDR2 YFSETQ. The CDR3 covers 13 residues. V lost 2 bases to trimming and J lost 5 bases, with 11 bases between them.

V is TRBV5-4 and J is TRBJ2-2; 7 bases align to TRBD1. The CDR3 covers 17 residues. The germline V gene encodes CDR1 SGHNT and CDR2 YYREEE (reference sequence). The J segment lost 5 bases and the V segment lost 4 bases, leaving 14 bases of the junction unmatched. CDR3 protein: CASSPRGRGIVTGELFF. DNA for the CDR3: TGTGCCAGCAGCCCACGAGGCAGGGGGATTGTTACCGGGGAGCTGTTTTTT.

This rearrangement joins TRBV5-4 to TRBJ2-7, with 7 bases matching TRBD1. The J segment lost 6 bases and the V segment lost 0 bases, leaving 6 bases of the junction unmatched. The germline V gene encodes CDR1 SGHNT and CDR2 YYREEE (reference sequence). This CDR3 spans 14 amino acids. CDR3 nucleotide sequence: TGTGCCAGCAGCTTGGGACAGGGTTACGGCGAGCAGTACTTC. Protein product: CASSLGQGYGEQYF.

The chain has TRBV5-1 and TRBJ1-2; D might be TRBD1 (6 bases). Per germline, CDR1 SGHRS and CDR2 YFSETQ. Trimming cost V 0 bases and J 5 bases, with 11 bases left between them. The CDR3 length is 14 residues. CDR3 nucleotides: TGCGCCAGCAGCTTGGCGGGGACATCTTATGGCTACACCTTC. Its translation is CASSLAGTSYGYTF.

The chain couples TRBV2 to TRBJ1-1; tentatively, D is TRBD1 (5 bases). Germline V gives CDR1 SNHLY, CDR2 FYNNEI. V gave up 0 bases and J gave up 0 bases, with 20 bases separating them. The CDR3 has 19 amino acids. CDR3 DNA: TGTGCCAGCAGTGAAGCGGTTGGAGCAGGGAGCTTGATGAACACTGAAGCTTTCTTT. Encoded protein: CASSEAVGAGSLMNTEAFF.

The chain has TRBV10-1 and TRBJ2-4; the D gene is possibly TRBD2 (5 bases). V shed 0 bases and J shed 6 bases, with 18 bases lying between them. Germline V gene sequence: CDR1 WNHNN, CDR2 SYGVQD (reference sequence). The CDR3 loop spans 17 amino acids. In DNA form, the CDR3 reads TGCGCCAGCAGTGAGTCTAGGCCGGGAACAAAGGCAAACATTCAGTACTTC. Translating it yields CASSESRPGTKANIQYF.

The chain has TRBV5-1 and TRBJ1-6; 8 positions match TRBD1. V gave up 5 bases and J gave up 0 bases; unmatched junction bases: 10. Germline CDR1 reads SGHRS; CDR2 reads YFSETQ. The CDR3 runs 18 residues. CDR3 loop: CASRYRQGPSSYNSPLHF. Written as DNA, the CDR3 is TGCGCCAGCAGATACCGACAGGGGCCTAGCTCCTATAATTCACCCCTCCACTTT.

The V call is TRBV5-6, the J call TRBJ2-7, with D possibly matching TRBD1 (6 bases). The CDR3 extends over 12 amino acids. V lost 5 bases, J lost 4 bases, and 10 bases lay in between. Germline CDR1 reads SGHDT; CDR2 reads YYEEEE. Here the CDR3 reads CASSRTDYEQYF. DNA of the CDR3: TGTGCCAGCAGTCGGACAGATTACGAGCAGTACTTC.

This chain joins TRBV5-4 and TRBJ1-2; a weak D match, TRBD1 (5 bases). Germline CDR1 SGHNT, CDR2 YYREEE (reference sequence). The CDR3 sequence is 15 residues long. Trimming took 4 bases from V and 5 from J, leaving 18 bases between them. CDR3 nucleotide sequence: TGTGCCAGCAGCCCGGGGCGAGACGCCGGGTATGGCTACACCTTC. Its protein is CASSPGRDAGYGYTF.

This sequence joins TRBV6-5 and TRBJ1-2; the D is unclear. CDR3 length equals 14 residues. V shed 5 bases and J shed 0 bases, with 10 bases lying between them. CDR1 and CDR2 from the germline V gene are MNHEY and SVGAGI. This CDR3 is CASSTGTSNYGYTF. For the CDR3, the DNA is TGTGCCAGCAGTACCGGCACCTCTAACTATGGCTACACCTTC.

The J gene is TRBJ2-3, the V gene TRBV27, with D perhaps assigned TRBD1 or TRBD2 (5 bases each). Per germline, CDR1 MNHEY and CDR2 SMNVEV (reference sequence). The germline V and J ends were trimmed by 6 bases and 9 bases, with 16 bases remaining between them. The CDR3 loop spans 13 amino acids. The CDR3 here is CASRSSGRDTQYF. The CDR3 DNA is TGTGCCAGCAGATCTTCCGGCAGGGACACGCAGTATTTT.

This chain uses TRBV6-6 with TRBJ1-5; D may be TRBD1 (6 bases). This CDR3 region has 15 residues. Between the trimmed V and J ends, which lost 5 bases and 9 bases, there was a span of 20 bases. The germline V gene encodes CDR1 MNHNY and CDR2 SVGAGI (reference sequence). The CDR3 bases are TGTGCCAGCAGTCCATTTGGGGGGGCCGATTGGCCCCAGCATTTT. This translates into CASSPFGGADWPQHF.